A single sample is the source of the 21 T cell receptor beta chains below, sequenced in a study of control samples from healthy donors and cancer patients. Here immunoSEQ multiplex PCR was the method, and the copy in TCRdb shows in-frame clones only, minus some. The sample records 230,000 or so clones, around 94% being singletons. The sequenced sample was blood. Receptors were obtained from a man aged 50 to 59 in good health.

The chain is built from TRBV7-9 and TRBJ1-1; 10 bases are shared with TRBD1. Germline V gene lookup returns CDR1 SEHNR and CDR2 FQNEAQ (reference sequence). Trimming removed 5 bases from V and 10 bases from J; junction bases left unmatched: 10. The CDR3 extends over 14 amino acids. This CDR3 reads CASSPDRGRGSAFF. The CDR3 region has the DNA TGTGCCAGCAGCCCCGACAGGGGGCGCGGTTCAGCTTTCTTT.

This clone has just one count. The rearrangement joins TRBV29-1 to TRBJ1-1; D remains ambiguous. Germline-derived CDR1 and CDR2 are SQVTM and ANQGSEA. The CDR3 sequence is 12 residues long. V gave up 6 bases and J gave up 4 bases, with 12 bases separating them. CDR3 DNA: TGCAGCGTGGTTAGGGATACCACTGAAGCTTTCTTT. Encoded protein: CSVVRDTTEAFF. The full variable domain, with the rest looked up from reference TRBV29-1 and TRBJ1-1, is SAVISQKPSRDICQRGTSLTIQCQVDSQVTMMFWYRQQPGQSLTLIATANQGSEATYESGFVIDKFPISRPNLTFSTLTVSNMSPEDSSIYLCSVVRDTTEAFFGQGTRLTVV.

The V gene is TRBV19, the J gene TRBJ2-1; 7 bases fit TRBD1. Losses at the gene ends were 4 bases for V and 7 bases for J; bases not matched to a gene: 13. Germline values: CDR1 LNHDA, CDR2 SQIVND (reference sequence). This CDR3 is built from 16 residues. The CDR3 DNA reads TGTGCCAGTAGTACCCCGACAGGTCAGGGGGTAAATGAGCAGTTCTTC. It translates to CASSTPTGQGVNEQFF.

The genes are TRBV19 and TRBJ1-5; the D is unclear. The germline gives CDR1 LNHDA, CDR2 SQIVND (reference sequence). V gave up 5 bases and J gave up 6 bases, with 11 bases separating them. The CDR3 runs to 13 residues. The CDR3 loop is CASSAGSAQPQHF. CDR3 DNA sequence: TGTGCCAGTAGTGCAGGCTCTGCTCAGCCCCAGCATTTT.

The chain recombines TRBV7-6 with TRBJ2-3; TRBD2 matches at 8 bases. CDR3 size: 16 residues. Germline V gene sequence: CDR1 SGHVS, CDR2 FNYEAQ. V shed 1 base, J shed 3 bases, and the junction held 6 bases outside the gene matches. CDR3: CASSLVVLAGTDTQYF. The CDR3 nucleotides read TGTGCCAGCAGCTTAGTGGTCCTAGCGGGTACAGATACGCAGTATTTT. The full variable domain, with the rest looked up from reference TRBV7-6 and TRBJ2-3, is GAGVSQSPRYKVTKRGQDVALRCDPISGHVSLYWYRQALGQGPEFLTYFNYEAQQDKSGLPNDRFSAERPEGSISTLTIQRTEQRDSAMYRCASSLVVLAGTDTQYFGPGTRLTVL.

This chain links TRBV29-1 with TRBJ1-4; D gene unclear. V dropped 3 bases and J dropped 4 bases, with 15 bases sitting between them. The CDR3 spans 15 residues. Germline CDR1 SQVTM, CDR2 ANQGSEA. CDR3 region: CSVDGPGMGNEKLFF. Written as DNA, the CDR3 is TGCAGCGTTGATGGTCCGGGTATGGGTAATGAAAAACTGTTTTTT.

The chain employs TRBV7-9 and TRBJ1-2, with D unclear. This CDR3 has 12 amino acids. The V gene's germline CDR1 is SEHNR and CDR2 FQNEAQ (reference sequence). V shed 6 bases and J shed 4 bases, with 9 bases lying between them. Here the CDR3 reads CASSFDSYGYTF. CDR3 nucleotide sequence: TGTGCCAGCAGTTTCGACTCCTATGGCTACACCTTC.

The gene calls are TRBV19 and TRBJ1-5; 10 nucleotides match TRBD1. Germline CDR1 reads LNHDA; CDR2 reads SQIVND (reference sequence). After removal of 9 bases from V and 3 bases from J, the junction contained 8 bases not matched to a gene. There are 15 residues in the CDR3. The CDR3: CASGGGTGDNQPQHF. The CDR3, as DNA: TGTGCCAGCGGCGGGGGGACAGGGGACAATCAGCCCCAGCATTTT.

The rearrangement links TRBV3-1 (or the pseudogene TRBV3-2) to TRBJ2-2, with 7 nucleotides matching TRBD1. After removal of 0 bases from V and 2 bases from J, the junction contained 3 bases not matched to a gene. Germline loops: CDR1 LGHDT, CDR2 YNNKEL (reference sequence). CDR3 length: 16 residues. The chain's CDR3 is CASSQDYRGNTGELFF. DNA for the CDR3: TGTGCCAGCAGCCAAGATTACAGGGGAAACACCGGGGAGCTGTTTTTT.

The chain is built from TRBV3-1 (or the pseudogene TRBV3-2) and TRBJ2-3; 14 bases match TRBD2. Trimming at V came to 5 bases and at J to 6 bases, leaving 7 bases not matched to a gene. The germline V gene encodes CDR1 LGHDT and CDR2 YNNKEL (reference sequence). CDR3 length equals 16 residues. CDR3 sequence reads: CASSSTSGGARDTQYF. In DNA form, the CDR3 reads TGTGCCAGCAGCTCGACTAGCGGGGGGGCCAGGGATACGCAGTATTTT.

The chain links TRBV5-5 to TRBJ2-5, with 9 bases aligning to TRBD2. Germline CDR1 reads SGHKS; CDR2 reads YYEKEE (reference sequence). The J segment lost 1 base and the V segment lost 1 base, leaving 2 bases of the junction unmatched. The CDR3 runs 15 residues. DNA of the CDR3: TGTGCCAGCAGCTTGCTAGCGGGGCGCCAAGAGACCCAGTACTTC. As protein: CASSLLAGRQETQYF. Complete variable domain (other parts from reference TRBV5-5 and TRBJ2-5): DAGVTQSPTHLIKTRGQQVTLRCSPISGHKSVSWYQQVLGQGPQFIFQYYEKEERGRGNFPDRFSARQFPNYSSELNVNALLLGDSALYLCASSLLAGRQETQYFGPGTRLLVL.

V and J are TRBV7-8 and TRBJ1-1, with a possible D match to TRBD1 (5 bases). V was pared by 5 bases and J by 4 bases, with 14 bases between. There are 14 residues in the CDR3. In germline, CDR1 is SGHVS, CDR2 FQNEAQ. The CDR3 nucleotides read TGTGCCAGCAGCCTCAGGGACCGGGGCACTGAAGCTTTCTTT. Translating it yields CASSLRDRGTEAFF. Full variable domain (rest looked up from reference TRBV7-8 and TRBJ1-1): GAGVSQSPRYKVAKRGQDVALRCDPISGHVSLFWYQQALGQGPEFLTYFQNEAQLDKSGLPSDRFFAERPEGSVSTLKIQRTQQEDSAVYLCASSLRDRGTEAFFGQGTRLTVV.

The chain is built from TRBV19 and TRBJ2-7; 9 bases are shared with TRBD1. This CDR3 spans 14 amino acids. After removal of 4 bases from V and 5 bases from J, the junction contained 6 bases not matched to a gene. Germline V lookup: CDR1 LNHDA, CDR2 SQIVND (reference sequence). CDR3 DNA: TGTGCCAGTAGTACGGGACAGGGCGCCCACGAGCAGTACGTC. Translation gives CASSTGQGAHEQYV.

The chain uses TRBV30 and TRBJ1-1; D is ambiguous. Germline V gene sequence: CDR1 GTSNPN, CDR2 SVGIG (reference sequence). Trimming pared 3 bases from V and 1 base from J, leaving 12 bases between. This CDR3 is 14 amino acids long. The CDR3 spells CAWRSRAKNTEAFF. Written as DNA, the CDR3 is TGTGCCTGGAGGAGCAGAGCAAAGAACACTGAAGCTTTCTTT.

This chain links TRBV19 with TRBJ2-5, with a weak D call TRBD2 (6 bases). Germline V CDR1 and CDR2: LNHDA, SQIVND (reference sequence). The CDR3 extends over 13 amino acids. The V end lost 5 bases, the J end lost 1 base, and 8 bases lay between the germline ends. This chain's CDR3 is CASSGGGQETQYF. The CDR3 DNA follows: TGTGCCAGTAGTGGGGGAGGCCAAGAGACCCAGTACTTC.

The CDR3 DNA reads TGTGCCAGCAGCGTTGACAGGGGTTCCTACAATGAGCAGTTCTTC. Translating gives CASSVDRGSYNEQFF. The V gene is TRBV6-5, the J gene TRBJ2-1; TRBD1 matches at 8 bases. J was trimmed by 1 base and V by 6 bases; bases with no gene match: 5. Germline-derived CDR1 and CDR2 are MNHEY and SVGAGI. This CDR3 has 15 amino acids.

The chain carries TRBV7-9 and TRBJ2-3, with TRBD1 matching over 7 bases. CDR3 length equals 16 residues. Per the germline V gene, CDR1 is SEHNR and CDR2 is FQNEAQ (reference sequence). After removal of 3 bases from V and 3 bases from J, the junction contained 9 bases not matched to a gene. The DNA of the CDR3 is TGTGCCAGCAGCTTGGGGCTCCGACAGGGAACAGATACGCAGTATTTT. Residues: CASSLGLRQGTDTQYF.

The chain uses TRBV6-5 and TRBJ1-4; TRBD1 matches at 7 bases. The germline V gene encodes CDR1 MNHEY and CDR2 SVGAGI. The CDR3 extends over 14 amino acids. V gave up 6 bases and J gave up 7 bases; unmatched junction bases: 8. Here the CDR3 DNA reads TGTGCCAGCAGACTAACAGGGGCGGGTGAAAAACTGTTTTTT. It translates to CASRLTGAGEKLFF.

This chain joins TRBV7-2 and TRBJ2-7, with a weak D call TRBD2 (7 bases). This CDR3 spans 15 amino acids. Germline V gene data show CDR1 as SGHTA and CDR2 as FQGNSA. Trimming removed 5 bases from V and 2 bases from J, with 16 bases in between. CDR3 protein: CASSPSGTFTYEQYF. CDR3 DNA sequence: TGTGCCAGCAGCCCCAGCGGGACATTCACCTACGAGCAGTACTTC.

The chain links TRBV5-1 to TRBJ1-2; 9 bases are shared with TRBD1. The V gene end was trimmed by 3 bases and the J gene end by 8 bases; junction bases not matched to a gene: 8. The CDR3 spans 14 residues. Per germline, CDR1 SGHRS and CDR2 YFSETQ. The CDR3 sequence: CASSSPGTGKGYTF. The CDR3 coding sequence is TGCGCCAGCAGCTCTCCGGGGACAGGGAAGGGCTACACCTTC. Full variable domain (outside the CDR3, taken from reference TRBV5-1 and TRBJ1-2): KAGVTQTPRYLIKTRGQQVTLSCSPISGHRSVSWYQQTPGQGLQFLFEYFSETQRNKGNFPGRFSGRQFSNSRSEMNVSTLELGDSALYLCASSSPGTGKGYTFGSGTRLTVV.

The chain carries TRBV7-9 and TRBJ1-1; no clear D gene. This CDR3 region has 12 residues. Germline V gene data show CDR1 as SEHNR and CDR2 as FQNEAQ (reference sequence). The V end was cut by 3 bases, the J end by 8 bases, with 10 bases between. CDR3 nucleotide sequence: TGTGCCAGCAGCTTGAAATTCCGGGAAGCTTTCTTT. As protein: CASSLKFREAFF.